Below, 11 T cell receptor beta chains from the same sample are listed, as sequenced in a study of shared clonotypes between healthy human individuals. Assay: immunoSEQ multiplex PCR; the TCRdb copy retains only in-frame clones and omits some. This table has millions of clones, 85% to 95% appearing once. Sequenced sample: naive CD4+ T cells from PBMCs. Subset defined: CD45RA+ positively selected. These receptors were obtained from a man aged 18-30 years in good health. Some clones in this sample may be carry-over from other donors' samples.

This chain connects TRBV2 to TRBJ2-3; no clear D gene. CDR1 SNHLY and CDR2 FYNNEI come from the germline V gene. The CDR3 has 14 amino acids. Deletions cut 8 bases from V and 5 bases from J, with 17 bases between. CDR3 nucleotide sequence: TGTGCCAGCGTGAGCTCCCGGGTTGTAGATACGCAGTATTTT. The encoded protein is CASVSSRVVDTQYF.

This chain uses TRBV27 with TRBJ1-5, with D maybe TRBD1 (6 bases). The CDR3 sequence is 14 residues long. CDR1 and CDR2 from the germline V gene are MNHEY and SMNVEV (reference sequence). Trimming stripped 5 bases from V and 6 bases from J, with 14 bases between. The CDR3 nucleotides are TGTGCCAGCAGTGCCCACAGGGTCGGTCAGCCCCAGCATTTT. It is translated as CASSAHRVGQPQHF.

J is TRBJ1-1 and V is TRBV7-9; no clear D gene. The CDR3 loop spans 13 amino acids. Trimming shortened V by 3 bases and J by 1 base, and 6 bases separated the two germline ends. The germline gives CDR1 SEHNR, CDR2 FQNEAQ (reference sequence). As DNA, the CDR3 is TGTGCCAGCAGCTTCGGACCGAACACTGAAGCTTTCTTT. Its translation: CASSFGPNTEAFF.

Note on this clone: The identical CDR3 is also encoded by other nucleotide sequences in the sample. The chain has TRBV2 and TRBJ2-7; 12 bases line up with TRBD1. CDR3 length equals 14 residues. V dropped 3 bases and J dropped 5; count of bases not matched to a gene: 2. From germline, CDR1 is SNHLY and CDR2 FYNNEI. The CDR3 DNA sequence: TGTGCCAGCAGTGACAGGGACAGGGGGCACGAGCAGTACTTC. Translated: CASSDRDRGHEQYF. The variable domain in full, with the rest retrieved from reference TRBV2 and TRBJ2-7, is EPEVTQTPSHQVTQMGQEVILRCVPISNHLYFYWYRQILGQKVEFLVSFYNNEISEKSEIFDDQFSVERPDGSNFTLKIRSTKLEDSAMYFCASSDRDRGHEQYFGPGTRLTVT.

This clone occurred once. The rearrangement joins TRBV9 to TRBJ2-7; 14 bases are shared with TRBD2. Germline V CDR1 and CDR2: SGDLS, YYNGEE. Trimming took 2 bases from V and 4 from J; bases not matched to a gene: 5. This CDR3 comprises 16 residues. As DNA, the CDR3 is TGTGCCAGCAGCGTCTCCGGGACTAGCGGGAGATACGAGCAGTACTTC. The encoded protein is CASSVSGTSGRYEQYF.

With respect to this clone: The identical CDR3 is also encoded by other nucleotide sequences in the sample. The rearrangement joins TRBV28 to TRBJ2-7, with D perhaps TRBD2 (7 bases). This CDR3 spans 14 amino acids. CDR1 MDHEN and CDR2 SYDVKM come from the germline V gene. V gave up 6 bases and J gave up 4 bases, with 16 bases separating them. The CDR3 DNA reads as TGTGCCAGCAGGGCCGGCGGGGGCACATACGAGCAGTACTTC. Translation gives CASRAGGGTYEQYF.

J is TRBJ2-1 and V is TRBV11-3; possibly TRBD2 for D (6 bases). CDR3 size: 12 residues. Trimming left V 5 bases short and J 7 bases short, with 9 bases between. Germline V CDR1 and CDR2: SGHNT, YENEEA. The chain's CDR3 is CASSKGGNEQFF. Written as DNA, the CDR3 is TGTGCCAGCAGCAAGGGAGGAAATGAGCAGTTCTTC.

This CDR3 reads CASSLERLAVNYEQYF. Here the CDR3 DNA reads TGTGCCAGCAGTTTAGAAAGGCTAGCGGTAAACTACGAGCAGTACTTC. V and J are TRBV28 and TRBJ2-7, with 7 bases aligning to TRBD2. CDR1 is MDHEN, CDR2 SYDVKM, per germline. The J segment lost 3 bases and the V segment lost 2 bases, leaving 10 bases of the junction unmatched. There are 16 residues in the CDR3.

About this clone: No conserved phenylalanine or tryptophan ends this CDR3, so it is likely a read error. The DNA is omitted, as the CDR3 cannot be located on it reliably, and the CDR3 follows TCRdb's listing. The chain employs TRBV5-6 and TRBJ1-2; the listed D gene, TRBD1, was not tested against the DNA. CDR1 SGHDT and CDR2 YYEEEE come from the germline V gene. Both ends counted, the CDR3 spans 17 residues. The CDR3 loop is CASSLWDRGNPRPAYWV.

The chain uses TRBV5-1 and TRBJ2-7; 10 bases fit TRBD1. The trim removed 3 bases at V and 5 bases at J, leaving 5 bases unmatched. The CDR3 is 14 residues long. CDR1 is SGHRS, CDR2 YFSETQ, per germline. In nucleotides, the CDR3 is TGCGCCAGCAGCTGGACAGGGGGTTTAAACGAGCAGTACTTC. Amino acid sequence: CASSWTGGLNEQYF. Based on the CDR3 plus reference TRBV5-1 and TRBJ2-7, the full variable domain is KAGVTQTPRYLIKTRGQQVTLSCSPISGHRSVSWYQQTPGQGLQFLFEYFSETQRNKGNFPGRFSGRQFSNSRSEMNVSTLELGDSALYLCASSWTGGLNEQYFGPGTRLTVT.

This CDR3 reads CASSPQEGIGDYTF. The CDR3 DNA sequence: TGTGCCAGCTCACCACAGGAGGGGATCGGCGACTACACCTTC. The chain combines TRBV18 with TRBJ1-2, with a tentative D call TRBD1 (5 bases). The CDR3 is 14 residues long. Trimming removed 1 base at V and 10 bases at J, with 16 bases between. The germline V gene encodes CDR1 KGHSH and CDR2 LQKENI.